This TCR beta chain originates from a study of identifying expanded T cells in peripheral blood. Study outcomes and limitations: Across healthy donors, higher total template counts meant significantly greater approximately two-week count variance. Over two and four weeks, about 15 and 19 clones changed, versus 1.2 between replicates.

The CDR3 spans 13 residues. V lost 5 bases to trimming and J lost 8 bases, with 13 bases between them. CDR1 SGDLS and CDR2 YYNGEE come from the germline V gene. This clone has just a few counts. Its antigen is still unknown. Libraries were prepared by immunoSEQ multiplex PCR; TCRdb keeps only in-frame clonotypes and omits some of them. Of about 110,000 clones listed, less than 90% were seen once; the top ten hold just under 8.5%. Healthy donors had no documented immune events, such as infections, while sampled. V and J are TRBV9 and TRBJ1-4; D is undetermined. This receptor was identified in a person aged 18 to 75 in good health. Input material: blood. The CDR3: CASSGRFGEKLFF. CDR3 nucleotides: TGTGCCAGCAGTGGGAGGTTCGGGGAAAAACTGTTTTTT.